This TCR beta chain was sequenced for a study of T-cell memory formation after mild COVID-19. The CDR3 contains 11 residues. From germline, CDR1 is SNHLY and CDR2 FYNNEI. Trimming cost V 5 bases and J 6 bases, with 6 bases left between them. Each CDR3 protein is one row after TCRdb ran MiXCR on the 5' RACE reads. Among around 420,000 distinct CDR3 sequences, approximately 25% were seen once, and the ten largest hold 8.5% to 9%. The sample consisted of PBMCs or a T cell subset sorted from them (not recorded which). The rearrangement uses TRBV2 and TRBJ2-3, with a tentative D call TRBD2 (5 bases). The receptor's source is an adult woman who had mild COVID-19 (a few samples of this study predate the infection). Cell type and time point are not known. This CDR3 reads CASSTSDTQYF. The CDR3 DNA reads TGTGCCAGCAGTACTAGTGATACGCAGTATTTT.